Presented here are 10 T cell receptor beta chains from one specimen sequenced in a study of T cell responses to AZD1222 COVID-19 vaccine. Produced via immunoSEQ multiplex PCR; TCRdb's table is partial and in-frame only. There are 150,000 to 180,000 clones in the sample; more than 85% occur only once, and about 7% lies in the top ten. The specimen comprised peripheral blood, sampled after recovery from COVID-19. The receptors originated from an adult who had recovered from COVID-19.

The chain couples TRBV27 to TRBJ1-1; D perhaps matches TRBD1 (5 bases). V lost 5 bases to trimming and J lost 3 bases, with 19 bases between them. This CDR3 has 16 residues. Per germline, CDR1 MNHEY and CDR2 SMNVEV (reference sequence). The CDR3 region is CASSPVPGAGDTEAFF. The CDR3, as DNA: TGTGCCAGCAGTCCCGTTCCAGGTGCGGGGGACACTGAAGCTTTCTTT.

The chain links TRBV18 to TRBJ1-1; no definite D call. Germline V CDR1 and CDR2: KGHSH, LQKENI. V was shortened by 0 bases and J by 6 bases, with 20 bases between the two germline ends. This CDR3 has 17 residues. The CDR3 DNA sequence: TGTGCCAGCTCACCACCCAACGGGCCCACCGGTGGCCCTGAAGCTTTCTTT. It encodes CASSPPNGPTGGPEAFF.

The genes are TRBV4-2 and TRBJ1-6; D uncertain. The CDR3 sequence is 12 residues long. Germline V gives CDR1 LGHNA, CDR2 YNFKEQ. Trimming left V 0 bases short and J 10 bases short, with 4 bases between. The CDR3 region is CASSQDKSPLHF. Written as DNA, the CDR3 is TGTGCCAGCAGCCAAGACAAGTCACCCCTCCACTTT.

This sequence joins TRBV7-8 and TRBJ1-6; D remains ambiguous. V was clipped by 2 bases and J by 5 bases, with 13 bases between them. The CDR3 consists of 16 residues. Germline-derived CDR1 and CDR2 are SGHVS and FQNEAQ. The CDR3 region has the DNA TGTGCCAGCAGCTTATTTTACAGTTTAGATAATTCACCCCTCCACTTT. Protein: CASSLFYSLDNSPLHF.

CDR3 bases: TGTGCCAGCAGTGACGCCGGGGGCCCAAATCAGCCCCAGCATTTT. Protein: CASSDAGGPNQPQHF. This chain uses TRBV25-1 with TRBJ1-5; tentative D call: TRBD1 (6 bases). Germline loops: CDR1 MGHDK, CDR2 SYGVNS. The CDR3 has 15 amino acids. V lost 3 bases, J lost 4 bases, and 13 bases lay in between.

The CDR3: CASSPQMKAGNEKLFF. In DNA, the CDR3 is TGCGCCAGCAGCCCTCAAATGAAGGCTGGTAATGAAAAACTGTTTTTT. The chain employs TRBV5-1 and TRBJ1-4; D uncertain. Germline V gives CDR1 SGHRS, CDR2 YFSETQ. V lost 4 bases to trimming and J lost 4 bases, with 17 bases between them. The CDR3 is made up of 16 amino acids. Full variable domain (outside the CDR3, taken from reference TRBV5-1 and TRBJ1-4): KAGVTQTPRYLIKTRGQQVTLSCSPISGHRSVSWYQQTPGQGLQFLFEYFSETQRNKGNFPGRFSGRQFSNSRSEMNVSTLELGDSALYLCASSPQMKAGNEKLFFGSGTQLSVL.

V gene TRBV7-9 combines with J gene TRBJ2-1; 15 nucleotides match TRBD2. Per the germline V gene, CDR1 is SEHNR and CDR2 is FQNEAQ (reference sequence). The CDR3 is made up of 16 amino acids. V shed 5 bases and J 4 bases; nucleotides not matched to a gene: 3. CDR3 DNA sequence: TGTGCCAGCAGCCGGACTAGCGGGGGGGCATACAATGAGCAGTTCTTC. It encodes CASSRTSGGAYNEQFF.

The chain uses TRBV2 and TRBJ1-1; maybe TRBD1 (6 bases). V was cut by 2 bases and J by 1 base, with 11 bases left in between. Germline-derived CDR1 and CDR2 are SNHLY and FYNNEI. The CDR3 has 15 residues. The CDR3 loop is CASSELRGPNTEAFF. The CDR3 region has the DNA TGTGCCAGCAGTGAACTACGGGGGCCGAACACTGAAGCTTTCTTT.

The chain combines TRBV3-1 (or the pseudogene TRBV3-2) with TRBJ1-5, with D unclear. Germline V gene sequence: CDR1 LGHDT, CDR2 YNNKEL (reference sequence). The CDR3 has 12 residues. Trimming removed 3 bases from V and 4 bases from J, with 4 bases in between. Written as DNA, the CDR3 is TGTGCCAGCAGCCACCCAAATCAGCCCCAGCATTTT. It yields the protein CASSHPNQPQHF.

V is TRBV7-9 and J is TRBJ1-6; 9 bases are shared with TRBD1. Trimming cost V 1 base and J 6 bases; bases outside gene matches: 7. The CDR3 consists of 17 residues. The germline CDR1 and CDR2 sequences are SEHNR and FQNEAQ (reference sequence). CDR3 in DNA: TGTGCCAGCAGCTTAGGAGGTGGGACAGGGCTTAATTCACCCCTCCACTTT. It translates to CASSLGGGTGLNSPLHF. Together with reference TRBV7-9 and TRBJ1-6, the CDR3 gives the full variable domain: DTGVSQNPRHKITKRGQNVTFRCDPISEHNRLYWYRQTLGQGPEFLTYFQNEAQLEKSRLLSDRFSAERPKGSFSTLEIQRTEQGDSAMYLCASSLGGGTGLNSPLHFGNGTRLTVT.